These 29 T cell receptor beta chains share one sample of origin, sequenced in a study of Graves' ophthalmopathy and Graves' hyperthyroidism (dated by TCRdb to about 2018). The sample was run on an Illumina HiSeq 2000. TCR beta CDR3 regions were amplified from RNA transcripts for repertoire sequencing. The first round of RT-PCR was done with HTBI primers and the Qiagen OneStep RT-PCR kit, and was followed by a second round of multiplex PCR, then size selection and purification. The public reads were run again by TCRdb, first through fastp at Q25 and then through MiXCR, and only productive beta chains were kept. Rows merge per CDR3 protein into single entries with the most common DNA and genes. The sample data list 300,000 to 350,000 distinct CDR3 sequences, and roughly 16% of these were observed just once. The ten largest account for around an eighth of the sample. The sample taken for sequencing was peripheral blood. All receptors derive from an adult man with Graves' ophthalmopathy.

This clonotype was seen at least ten times. The chain joins TRBV7-2 to TRBJ1-1, with D maybe TRBD1 (5 bases). Deletions cut 5 bases from V and 2 bases from J, with 15 bases between. The CDR3 sequence is 15 residues long. The germline V gene has CDR1 SGHTA and CDR2 FQGNSA. The CDR3 DNA reads as TGTGCCAGCAGCCCAGGGCGGCAGAGCAACACTGAAGCTTTCTTT. Its translation is CASSPGRQSNTEAFF.

This clonotype was detected ten times or more. The chain combines TRBV4-1 with TRBJ1-5; 11 bases agree with TRBD1. V lost 1 base and J lost 0; bases outside the gene matches: 11. CDR3 length equals 20 residues. CDR1 is MGHRA, CDR2 YSYEKL, per germline. CDR3 sequence reads: CASSQATPGTGGYSNQPQHF. CDR3 in DNA: TGCGCCAGCAGCCAAGCCACCCCCGGGACAGGGGGTTATAGCAATCAGCCCCAGCATTTT.

In this sample, this clonotype turned up many times. The chain uses TRBV30 and TRBJ2-7; tentative D call: TRBD2 (6 bases). V was trimmed by 2 bases and J by 2 bases, leaving 10 bases between them. The germline CDR1 and CDR2 sequences are GTSNPN and SVGIG (reference sequence). CDR3 size: 13 residues. CDR3 sequence reads: CAWSTGDTYEQYF. DNA of the CDR3: TGTGCCTGGAGTACGGGGGATACCTACGAGCAGTACTTC.

This clonotype was seen at least ten times. The rearrangement uses TRBV18 and TRBJ1-1; a possible D gene is TRBD1 (5 bases). CDR1 is KGHSH and CDR2 is LQKENI in the germline V gene. V dropped 3 bases and J dropped 1 base, with 12 bases sitting between them. This CDR3 region has 15 residues. This CDR3 is CASSPGGMGNTEAFF. CDR3 nucleotide sequence: TGTGCCAGCTCACCTGGGGGAATGGGGAACACTGAAGCTTTCTTT.

This clonotype came up many times. The genes are TRBV20-1 and TRBJ2-4, with TRBD1 matching 9 bases. This CDR3 has 14 amino acids. After removal of 3 bases from V and 8 bases from J, the junction contained 8 bases not matched to a gene. From germline, CDR1 is DFQATT and CDR2 SNEGSKA (reference sequence). In DNA, the CDR3 is TGCAGTGCTAGGAGTGGACAGGGGTTGGACATTCAGTACTTC. Translating gives CSARSGQGLDIQYF.

V and J are TRBV6-2 or TRBV6-3 and TRBJ2-2, with 12 bases fitting TRBD2. Germline CDR1 MNHEY, CDR2 SVGEGT. Trimming at V came to 0 bases and at J to 5 bases, leaving 13 bases not matched to a gene. This CDR3 spans 20 amino acids. As DNA, the CDR3 is TGTGCCAGCAGTTACTCGATCGAGCCTAGCGGGGGGGCGAGTACCGGGGAGCTGTTTTTT. This sequence encodes CASSYSIEPSGGASTGELFF.

The table lists this clonotype with many counts. CDR3 DNA sequence: TGTGCCAGCACCAGGACAGGGGAAGTTGAAGCTTTCTTT. Translation gives CASTRTGEVEAFF. This rearrangement joins TRBV6-2 or TRBV6-3 to TRBJ1-1; 9 positions agree with TRBD1. V shed 7 bases, J shed 7 bases, and the junction held 7 bases outside the gene matches. The CDR3 has 13 residues. In germline, CDR1 is MNHEY, CDR2 SVGEGT.

This clonotype appeared many times. This chain connects TRBV3-1 to TRBJ1-5; TRBD1 agrees at 7 bases. The CDR3 extends over 16 amino acids. Losses at the gene ends were 1 base for V and 3 bases for J; bases not matched to a gene: 6. Germline V lookup: CDR1 LGHDT, CDR2 YNNKEL (reference sequence). The CDR3 reads CASSQGGGAANQPQHF. The CDR3 nucleotides are TGTGCCAGCAGCCAAGGAGGGGGCGCTGCCAATCAGCCCCAGCATTTT.

This clonotype appeared many times. The J gene is TRBJ2-5, the V gene TRBV7-9; 7 bases match TRBD2. The CDR3 extends over 14 amino acids. The ends lost 6 bases at V and 3 bases at J; junction bases unmatched: 7. The V gene's germline CDR1 is SEHNR and CDR2 FQNEAQ (reference sequence). CDR3 amino acids: CASRASGGEETQYF. CDR3 DNA sequence: TGTGCCAGCAGGGCTAGCGGAGGGGAAGAGACCCAGTACTTC.

This clonotype was counted many times. V and J are TRBV7-2 and TRBJ1-1; D might be TRBD1 (6 bases). CDR3 length: 15 amino acids. The ends were cut back, 3 bases at V and 4 bases at J, with 15 bases in the middle. Germline values: CDR1 SGHTA, CDR2 FQGNSA. CDR3 sequence: CASSFKTGAGTEAFF. DNA for the CDR3: TGTGCCAGCAGCTTTAAGACGGGGGCTGGCACTGAAGCTTTCTTT.

In this sample, this clonotype turned up many times. The rearrangement links TRBV5-1 to TRBJ1-5; D is ambiguous. Trimming shortened V by 5 bases and J by 0 bases, and 6 bases separated the two germline ends. Looked up from germline, CDR1 is SGHRS and CDR2 is YFSETQ. This CDR3 spans 13 amino acids. The CDR3 nucleotides are TGCGCCAGCAGAAAGGATAGCAATCAGCCCCAGCATTTT. It translates to CASRKDSNQPQHF.

The chain has TRBV6-2 or TRBV6-3 and TRBJ1-5; D perhaps matches TRBD1 (5 bases). The CDR3 contains 13 residues. Trimming shortened V by 10 bases and J by 7 bases, and 17 bases separated the two germline ends. From germline, CDR1 is MNHEY and CDR2 SVGEGT. The CDR3 region is CATVGRAGQPQHF. The CDR3 DNA follows: TGTGCCACCGTCGGGAGGGCAGGGCAGCCCCAGCATTTT.

The rearrangement joins TRBV27 to TRBJ2-7, with 14 bases lining up with TRBD2. After removal of 6 bases from V and 2 bases from J, the junction contained 6 bases not matched to a gene. CDR1 and CDR2 from the germline V gene are MNHEY and SMNVEV (reference sequence). CDR3 length: 16 residues. The CDR3 sequence: CASSRGLAGVAYEQYF. DNA of the CDR3: TGTGCCAGCAGCCGGGGACTAGCGGGAGTTGCCTACGAGCAGTACTTC.

This clonotype was seen at least ten times. The chain uses TRBV19 and TRBJ2-2; 9 positions match TRBD2. Germline CDR1 and CDR2: LNHDA and SQIVND (reference sequence). V dropped 4 bases and J dropped 5; count of bases not matched to a gene: 8. This CDR3 is 16 amino acids long. The CDR3 DNA follows: TGTGCCAGTAGTACGCGTAGCGGGAGAGGGACCGGGGAGCTGTTTTTT. It yields the protein CASSTRSGRGTGELFF.

This clonotype was counted ten times or more. This rearrangement joins TRBV6-2 or TRBV6-3 to TRBJ1-1; perhaps TRBD1 as D (6 bases). The V gene lost 5 bases and the J gene lost 1 base, with 11 bases spanning the gap. CDR3 size: 14 residues. The V gene's germline CDR1 is MNHEY and CDR2 SVGEGT. CDR3 residues: CASSPSRGNTEAFF. In nucleotides, the CDR3 is TGTGCCAGCAGTCCCTCCAGGGGGAACACTGAAGCTTTCTTT.

In this sample, this clonotype turned up many times. The V gene is TRBV30, the J gene TRBJ1-2; D is possibly TRBD1 (5 bases). Between the trimmed V and J ends, which lost 2 bases and 8 bases, there was a span of 27 bases. Germline CDR1 reads GTSNPN; CDR2 reads SVGIG (reference sequence). The CDR3 runs to 17 residues. The CDR3 DNA reads as TGTGCCTGGAGTCCGGGGGGGATCTTTCTTCTTAGAGGAGGCTACACCTTC. It translates to CAWSPGGIFLLRGGYTF.

The genes are TRBV12-3 or TRBV12-4 and TRBJ2-2; TRBD2 matches 13 bases. Germline trimming cut 5 bases from V and 4 bases from J; bases unmatched to any gene: 7. The CDR3 extends over 17 amino acids. The DNA for the CDR3 is TGTGCCAGCAGTAGAACTAGCGGGAGGGCCAGCACCGGGGAGCTGTTTTTT. Amino acid sequence: CASSRTSGRASTGELFF.

This clonotype appeared many times. The V and J genes are TRBV6-5 and TRBJ1-1; D is uncertain. In germline, CDR1 is MNHEY, CDR2 SVGAGI. The V end lost 6 bases, the J end lost 5 bases, and 19 bases lay between the germline ends. This CDR3 is built from 15 residues. The CDR3 nucleotides are TGTGCCAGCAGGCTCCTCAGTTCGATGACGACTGAAGCTTTCTTT. This encodes CASRLLSSMTTEAFF.

This clonotype was seen ten or more times. The rearrangement uses TRBV10-1 and TRBJ1-5; 7 bases fit TRBD1. Germline CDR1 and CDR2: WNHNN and SYGVQD (reference sequence). The CDR3 length is 13 residues. With V trimmed by 10 bases and J by 3 bases, 6 bases remained unmatched. This CDR3 reads CATSTGINQPQHF. CDR3 nucleotide sequence: TGCGCCACCTCGACAGGGATCAATCAGCCCCAGCATTTT.

At least ten counts were recorded for this clonotype. The chain joins TRBV5-1 to TRBJ1-5; D unresolved. CDR3 size: 13 residues. CDR1 is SGHRS, CDR2 YFSETQ, per germline. V shed 0 bases and J shed 6 bases, with 7 bases lying between them. CDR3 nucleotide sequence: TGCGCCAGCAGCTTGGACTGGAGTCAGCCCCAGCATTTT. Its protein product is CASSLDWSQPQHF.

The chain uses TRBV6-1 and TRBJ1-5; D unresolved. V was pared by 8 bases and J by 0 bases, with 11 bases between. CDR3 length: 14 amino acids. Germline V gene data show CDR1 as MNHNS and CDR2 as SASEGT. Written as DNA, the CDR3 is TGTGCCAGCTCGCTCCTCTATAGCAATCAGCCCCAGCATTTT. Translating gives CASSLLYSNQPQHF.

This clonotype was found many times. The gene calls are TRBV29-1 and TRBJ2-7, with D perhaps assigned TRBD1 or TRBD2 (5 bases each). V was pared by 6 bases and J by 6 bases, with 21 bases between. The CDR3 is made up of 14 amino acids. The germline gives CDR1 SQVTM, CDR2 ANQGSEA. CDR3 DNA: TGCAGCGTGGTTAAGGTTGGGACCGCACGCGAGCAGTACTTC. Translating gives CSVVKVGTAREQYF.

The CDR3 DNA reads TGTGCCAGCAAGCAACAGGGGAATTCACCCCTCCACTTT. As protein: CASKQQGNSPLHF. The chain recombines TRBV6-2 or TRBV6-3 with TRBJ1-6, with 7 bases fitting TRBD1. J lost 7 bases, V lost 7 bases, and 4 bases had no gene match. CDR3 size: 13 residues. Germline V gene lookup returns CDR1 MNHEY and CDR2 SVGEGT.

The table lists this clonotype with many counts. J is TRBJ2-5 and V is TRBV7-9; perhaps TRBD2 as D (5 bases). The V gene's germline CDR1 is SEHNR and CDR2 FQNEAQ (reference sequence). The CDR3 is 13 amino acids. Trimming shortened V by 7 bases and J by 4 bases, and 13 bases separated the two germline ends. CDR3 protein: CASIPQRAETQYF. CDR3 nucleotide sequence: TGTGCCAGCATACCCCAGAGGGCAGAGACCCAGTACTTC.

This clonotype turned up a few times. V usage is TRBV18 and J usage is TRBJ1-5; D is unresolved. V was pared by 2 bases and J by 0 bases, with 11 bases between. The V gene's germline CDR1 is KGHSH and CDR2 LQKENI. This CDR3 comprises 16 residues. The CDR3: CASSPSSSNSNQPQHF. CDR3 bases: TGTGCCAGCTCACCATCCAGTTCCAATAGCAATCAGCCCCAGCATTTT.

This clonotype showed up just a few times. The junction departs from the called germline gene at one end, perhaps through a read error. This sequence joins TRBV6-1 and TRBJ1-2; TRBD1 is a possible D gene (5 bases). Germline loops: CDR1 MNHNS, CDR2 SASEGT. The CDR3 has 13 amino acids. As DNA, the CDR3 is TGTGCCAGCAGTCTGGACAAGAACTATGGCTACAACTTC. Its translation is CASSLDKNYGYNF.

This clonotype was picked up many times. CDR3 protein: CASARDRGTTGELFF. In DNA, the CDR3 is TGTGCCAGCGCAAGGGACAGGGGGACCACCGGGGAGCTGTTTTTT. This chain links TRBV6-1 with TRBJ2-2; 11 bases map to TRBD1. There are 15 residues in the CDR3. The junction had 6 bases not matched to a gene; V was cut back by 8 bases and J by 4 bases. Germline CDR1 and CDR2: MNHNS and SASEGT.

This clonotype occurred many times. The chain combines TRBV30 with TRBJ2-2; 7 bases are shared with TRBD1. V lost 0 bases and J lost 3; bases outside the gene matches: 1. Per germline, CDR1 GTSNPN and CDR2 SVGIG (reference sequence). The CDR3 is 14 amino acids. The CDR3 loop reads CAWSVGTDTGELFF. The CDR3 DNA reads as TGTGCCTGGAGTGTCGGGACAGACACCGGGGAGCTGTTTTTT.

This clonotype was observed many times. This chain links TRBV4-1 with TRBJ2-5; tentative D call: TRBD2 (5 bases). V dropped 1 base and J dropped 3 bases, with 9 bases sitting between them. The CDR3 spans 14 residues. Germline CDR1 and CDR2: MGHRA and YSYEKL. The CDR3, as DNA: TGCGCCAGCAGCCAAGCAGAGGGTAAAGAGACCCAGTACTTC. Translated, it gives CASSQAEGKETQYF.